A selection of T cell receptor beta chains follows, all from one sample in a study of blood T cell repertoires in COVID-19. Clones were read by immunoSEQ multiplex PCR, and TCRdb kept only the in-frame ones, dropping some. The sample carries fewer than 200,000 clones, about 85% recorded once. The specimen sequenced was peripheral blood. The receptors stem from a woman aged 60-75 years with COVID-19, enrolled during active disease. Both conserved end residues are trimmed from each CDR3.

>TRBJ1-1|TRBV29-1
SVRHRDRGRAF
>TRBJ2-7|TRBV6-6
ASSYSRTYEQY
>TRBJ1-5|TRBV7-2
ASSLYGSGQPQH
>TRBJ2-4|TRBV6-5
ATSTKNIQY
>TRBJ1-2|TRBV30
AWSLYRTHNYGYT
>TRBJ1-1|TRBV27
ASSSRGTTEAF
>TRBJ2-1|TRBV6-5
ASSPTSGRDNEQF
>TRBJ1-2|TRBV29-1
SVRLNSNYGYT
>TRBJ2-1|TRBV2
ASIPGGRFGEQF
>TRBJ2-3|TRBV5-1
ASTLQRVSTDTQY
>TRBJ1-4|TRBV11-2
ASRPDSAGDEKLF
>TRBJ2-2|TRBV11-3
ASSLGTGRTGELF
>TRBJ2-3|TRBV19
ASSFGQGADTQY
>TRBJ2-1|TRBV2
ASSDPLKGGNEQF
>TRBJ1-4|TRBV18
ASSPGEKLF
>TRBJ2-7|TRBV7-9
ASSLEGTGPEQY
>TRBJ1-5|TRBV2
ASRGSGNQPQH
>TRBJ1-3|TRBV25-1
ASSDPYSGNTIY
>TRBJ1-1|TRBV25-1
ASSEYLSPLNTEAF
>TRBJ1-1|TRBV2
ASSARQGRTEAF
>TRBJ1-2|TRBV14
ASSQGYNGGYT
>TRBJ1-3|TRBV6-1
ASRERGPGTAANTIY
>TRBJ1-1|TRBV3-1/TRBV3-2
ASSQADTYTEAF
>TRBJ2-3|TRBV5-6
ASSFVQISTDTQY
>TRBJ2-7|TRBV7-2
ASSSTSGSYEQY
>TRBJ1-2|TRBV19
ASSIRQGDYYGYT
>TRBJ1-6|TRBV25-1
ASTLGQLNSPLH
>TRBJ1-1|TRBV4-1
ASSPPTGADTEAF
>TRBJ2-3|TRBV2
ASITQGRNTDTQY
>TRBJ2-5|TRBV7-9
ASSPIRTGRETQY
>TRBJ1-6|TRBV28
ASTKDSSYNSPLH
>TRBJ2-7|TRBV28
ASSFLRGTAFGQY
>TRBJ1-2|TRBV12-3/TRBV12-4
ASSLNGYGYT
>TRBJ1-2|TRBV4-2
ASSQGDRGNYGYT
>TRBJ1-2|TRBV7-3
ASSLGTRANGYT
>TRBJ1-4|TRBV10-2
ASSGPGGVNEKLF
>TRBJ1-1|TRBV4-1
ASSQVDRGTEAF
>TRBJ1-1|TRBV2
ASRDRGLGF
>TRBJ1-2|TRBV6-5
ASSLTGDGYT
>TRBJ1-5|TRBV9
ASSPEGSGQPQH
>TRBJ2-7|TRBV6-5
ASHRQGPYEQY
>TRBJ1-2|TRBV25-1
ASSEWRSGDGYT
>TRBJ1-6|TRBV4-1
ASSRTGDNNSPLH
>TRBJ2-1|TRBV7-3
ASSLRQALSYNEQF
>TRBJ1-6|TRBV27
ASRPGPGLRNSPLH
>TRBJ2-2|TRBV9
ASSPRTSGKSGELF
>TRBJ1-1|TRBV5-5
ASRTGMNTEAF
>TRBJ1-5|TRBV6-1
ASSEALGLREPQH
>TRBJ1-1|TRBV2
ASRGRQGLTTEAF
>TRBJ2-1|TRBV6-4
ASSGDRGDEQF
>TRBJ1-1|TRBV5-4
ASSFGGVFAEAF
>TRBJ2-1|TRBV14
ASSPYSGREDEQF
>TRBJ1-3|TRBV30
ACYYRDRAGNTIY
>TRBJ1-1|TRBV15
ATTDRVEAF
>TRBJ1-3|TRBV19
ASIPSDSSGNTIY